This TCR beta chain was sequenced during a study of shared clonotypes between healthy human individuals. Study background: Serving as donors were two women and a few men, whose ages spanned 18 to 49. Study-level results: Depth of sequencing was expected to influence donor clonotype sharing. The represented genetic and exposure-history diversity was limited by the small number of donors.

CD8 cells regarded as naive lacked CD45RO, were positively chosen for CCR7, and omitted terminally differentiated effector memory CD45RA+ cells. Source study methods: Filtering differed since immunoSEQ provided only junctions, with no quality scores. Assay: immunoSEQ multiplex PCR; the TCRdb copy retains only in-frame clones and omits some. V and J calls and clone size are those listed in that table; D and trimming were worked out from the DNA. The sample holds about 2.2 million clones, 85% to 95% seen once. A note on this clone: Its antigen is undetermined.

Germline CDR1 is MRHNA and CDR2 is SNTAGT. CDR3 size: 15 residues. Trimming at V came to 4 bases and at J to 4 bases, leaving 8 bases not matched to a gene. The source material was naive CD8+ T cells from PBMCs. The sequence came from a man aged 18 to 29 in good health. Some clones in this sample may be carry-over from other donors' samples. The chain couples TRBV6-4 to TRBJ2-3, with 7 bases that match TRBD2. CDR3 sequence: CASSVAGVRSDTQYF. The CDR3, as DNA: TGTGCCAGCAGTGTTGCGGGAGTGCGCTCAGATACGCAGTATTTT.